The clone carrying this TCR beta chain was seen more than once but under ten times. The data belong to a study of blood T cell repertoires in COVID-19. Profiling relied on immunoSEQ multiplex PCR, and the TCRdb table lists in-frame clones only, not all of them. The table lists approximately 210,000 clones, around 81% of them singletons. The CDR3 is 14 amino acids. The V and J ends lost 7 bases and 0 bases respectively, with 12 bases between them. CDR1 is KGHSY, CDR2 FQNENV, per germline. The receptor's source is a woman aged 50 to 60 with acute COVID-19. The rearrangement uses TRBV16 and TRBJ1-2, with D possibly matching TRBD1 (5 bases). Material: PBMCs or T cells enriched from blood (not recorded which). CDR3 sequence (DNA): TGTGCCAGCACCGGGGGGATGGCTAACTATGGCTACACCTTC. Its protein is CASTGGMANYGYTF.